This T cell receptor beta chain was found in a study of blood T cell repertoires in COVID-19. Overall study context: Whether acute or convalescent, the COVID-19 samples came from the United States, Italy and Spain.

Original processing notes: The authors estimated nucleated cell counts from reference gene primer amplification. This table comes from immunoSEQ multiplex PCR, and its TCRdb copy is limited to in-frame clones, with some not included. V, J and clone size reflect that table, while D and trimming were determined from the DNA. The sample yields about 83,000 clones, just over 85% seen once. Germline V lookup: CDR1 SNHLY, CDR2 FYNNEI. Losses at the gene ends were 6 bases for V and 2 bases for J; bases not matched to a gene: 5. The CDR3 totals 14 residues. The J gene is TRBJ2-7, the V gene TRBV2; 9 bases agree with TRBD2. The sample was peripheral blood. This receptor was taken from a woman aged 80 or over in a cohort sampled during active or convalescent COVID-19. The CDR3 protein is CASRDRTSAYEQYF. CDR3 nucleotide sequence: TGTGCCAGCAGAGATCGGACTAGCGCCTACGAGCAGTACTTC.